This entry is about one T cell receptor (beta chain). The CDR3 has 16 amino acids. Trimming took 0 bases from V and 4 from J, leaving 15 bases between them. CDR1 MGHRA and CDR2 YSYEKL come from the germline V gene. This sample was taken from a study of cytomegalovirus exposure and HLA in healthy donors. About the research overall: Ancestry clustering placed roughly four fifths of some 400 genotyped donors in the Caucasian-associated cluster.

PCR used 60 Vbeta primers and 13 Jbeta primers. Clones were sequenced by immunoSEQ multiplex PCR, and TCRdb holds only the in-frame ones, with some missing. There are approximately 120,000 clones in the sample; 60% to 80% occur only once, and around 3.3% lies in the top ten. The source material was PBMCs. J is TRBJ1-2 and V is TRBV4-1; TRBD1 might be the D (6 bases). The source is a woman in her 50s in good health and CMV-seronegative. The DNA for the CDR3 is TGCGCCAGCAGCCAAGACCAACAGGGATATGCCTATGGCTACACCTTC. Translation: CASSQDQQGYAYGYTF.